One and the same sample provided the 25 T cell receptor beta chains below, sequenced in a study of OX40 agonist ivuxolimab in advanced cancers. This table comes from immunoSEQ multiplex PCR, and its TCRdb copy is limited to in-frame clones, with some not included. The sample yields 25,000 to 35,000 clones, 86% seen once. Source: CD4+ or CD8+ T cells sorted from blood, taken in a trial of the OX40 agonist ivuxolimab. Every receptor here comes from an adult with an advanced solid tumor such as melanoma, head and neck, liver or kidney cancer.

J is TRBJ2-5 and V is TRBV18; the D gene could be TRBD1 or TRBD2 (5 bases each). V lost 1 base and J 5 bases, leaving 17 bases between the germline ends. The germline gives CDR1 KGHSH, CDR2 LQKENI. The CDR3 runs 16 residues. CDR3 nucleotides: TGTGCCAGCTCACCACGGAGTGGGCTAGCAGGGGAGACCCAGTACTTC. Residues: CASSPRSGLAGETQYF.

The chain carries TRBV6-5 and TRBJ2-1; D remains ambiguous. The CDR3 consists of 15 residues. Germline CDR1 and CDR2: MNHEY and SVGAGI. V was trimmed by 0 bases and J by 10 bases, leaving 16 bases between them. CDR3 in amino acids: CASSYSTANDGEQFF. The CDR3 coding sequence is TGTGCCAGCAGTTACTCGACTGCCAATGATGGGGAGCAGTTCTTC.

The chain employs TRBV28 and TRBJ2-2; TRBD1 agrees at 9 bases. CDR3 length: 16 residues. Trimming cost V 7 bases and J 6 bases; bases outside gene matches: 12. Germline V gene lookup returns CDR1 MDHEN and CDR2 SYDVKM. This CDR3 reads CASTPTGQGMAGELFF. DNA for the CDR3: TGTGCCAGCACGCCAACGGGACAGGGAATGGCCGGGGAGCTGTTTTTT.

This chain connects TRBV2 to TRBJ1-1, with D hard to call. This CDR3 contains 14 residues. Germline V gene lookup returns CDR1 SNHLY and CDR2 FYNNEI. V lost 4 bases and J 0 bases, leaving 9 bases between the germline ends. CDR3 loop: CASSGRPMNTEAFF. The CDR3 DNA sequence: TGTGCCAGCAGTGGTCGCCCCATGAACACTGAAGCTTTCTTT.

In DNA, the CDR3 is TGTGCCAGCAGCTTAGCAACAAGTAGCGGGAGTTTCTATGAGCAGTTCTTC. Residues: CASSLATSSGSFYEQFF. The chain recombines TRBV7-8 with TRBJ2-1, with 9 bases lining up with TRBD2. This CDR3 has 17 residues. Germline CDR1 is SGHVS and CDR2 is FQNEAQ. V trimming: 0 bases; J trimming: 8 bases; junction bases outside the gene matches: 11.

The chain is built from TRBV28 and TRBJ2-3; possibly TRBD1 for D (7 bases). Germline assignment: CDR1 MDHEN and CDR2 SYDVKM. The CDR3 extends over 15 amino acids. Trimming pared 4 bases from V and 2 bases from J, leaving 13 bases between. In DNA, the CDR3 is TGTGCCAGCAGTTCGACAGGGACTCTCACAGATACGCAGTATTTT. As protein: CASSSTGTLTDTQYF.

The chain couples TRBV19 to TRBJ2-3; TRBD2 aligns across 14 bases. CDR1 is LNHDA, CDR2 SQIVND, per germline (reference sequence). Unmatched junction bases numbered 4, after V lost 7 bases and J lost 4 bases. This CDR3 region has 15 residues. CDR3 in amino acids: CASKGTSGSSDTQYF. The DNA for the CDR3 is TGTGCCAGTAAGGGGACTAGCGGGAGTTCAGATACGCAGTATTTT.

The chain couples TRBV7-2 to TRBJ1-2; D is possibly TRBD1 (6 bases). Germline V gives CDR1 SGHTA, CDR2 FQGNSA. Trimming removed 2 bases at V and 4 bases at J, with 8 bases between. The CDR3 totals 13 residues. CDR3 DNA sequence: TGTGCCAGCAGCTTAAACAGGGTCTATGGCTACACCTTC. Encoded protein: CASSLNRVYGYTF.

The chain is built from TRBV27 and TRBJ2-7; TRBD2 agrees at 11 bases. V shed 6 bases and J 2 bases; nucleotides not matched to a gene: 6. The V gene's germline CDR1 is MNHEY and CDR2 SMNVEV (reference sequence). The CDR3 totals 15 residues. This CDR3 is CASSRGTSGTYEQYF. The CDR3 DNA reads TGTGCCAGCAGCCGAGGGACTAGCGGAACCTACGAGCAGTACTTC.

The gene calls are TRBV6-4 and TRBJ2-1, with D unresolved. V was clipped by 6 bases and J by 7 bases, with 16 bases between them. Germline CDR1 is MRHNA and CDR2 is SNTAGT. CDR3 length: 14 residues. In DNA, the CDR3 is TGTGCCAGCAGCCAGGCGGAGTCGGGTAATGAGCAGTTCTTC. Protein: CASSQAESGNEQFF.

V usage is TRBV13 and J usage is TRBJ2-5; D might be TRBD1 (6 bases). Per germline, CDR1 PRHDT and CDR2 FYEKMQ (reference sequence). This CDR3 region has 13 residues. The V end was cut by 5 bases, the J end by 3 bases, with 10 bases between. In DNA form, the CDR3 reads TGTGCCAGCAGCCTCGGACAGAAAGAGACCCAGTACTTC. This gives the protein CASSLGQKETQYF.

The V and J genes are TRBV7-8 and TRBJ2-7; D not resolved. V was shortened by 5 bases and J by 1 base, with 3 bases between the two germline ends. CDR1 is SGHVS and CDR2 is FQNEAQ in the germline V gene. The CDR3 is 11 residues long. CDR3 coding DNA: TGTGCCAGCAGCATTTCCTACGAGCAGTACTTC. It specifies CASSISYEQYF.

This chain links TRBV4-1 with TRBJ2-7; D remains unclear. There are 15 residues in the CDR3. Trimming removed 1 base from V and 0 bases from J, with 10 bases in between. Germline CDR1 MGHRA, CDR2 YSYEKL. DNA of the CDR3: TGCGCCAGCAGCCAAGGGTTTCTAAGCTCCTACGAGCAGTACTTC. This translates into CASSQGFLSSYEQYF.

This sequence joins TRBV6-5 and TRBJ2-7, with TRBD2 matching 10 bases. CDR1 is MNHEY, CDR2 SVGAGI, per germline. The CDR3 loop spans 15 amino acids. Unmatched junction bases numbered 7, after V lost 4 bases and J lost 4 bases. CDR3 DNA sequence: TGTGCCAGCAGTTTTGGACTAGCGGCAGGGTACGAGCAGTACTTC. This sequence encodes CASSFGLAAGYEQYF.

The rearrangement joins TRBV4-1 to TRBJ2-2; D gene ambiguous. The CDR3 has 14 residues. V lost 3 bases, J lost 3 bases, and 8 bases lay in between. Germline lookup yields CDR1 MGHRA and CDR2 YSYEKL. The CDR3 nucleotides are TGCGCCAGCAGCCATCGGATCTACACCGGGGAGCTGTTTTTT. Translating it yields CASSHRIYTGELFF.

Here the CDR3 reads CASSFEMTRGTRNEQYF. The CDR3 region has the DNA TGTGCCAGCAGCTTCGAGATGACAAGGGGGACGAGAAACGAGCAGTACTTC. The V and J genes are TRBV7-9 and TRBJ2-7; tentative D call: TRBD1 (6 bases). CDR3 length: 17 residues. Germline assignment: CDR1 SEHNR and CDR2 FQNEAQ (reference sequence). Trimming stripped 3 bases from V and 5 bases from J, with 23 bases between.

This chain uses TRBV2 with TRBJ1-1, with D perhaps TRBD1 (6 bases). The CDR3 loop spans 14 amino acids. Trimming took off 3 bases at V and 5 bases at J, with 13 bases between the two ends. The germline gives CDR1 SNHLY, CDR2 FYNNEI. CDR3 sequence reads: CASSDLGGRTEAFF. The DNA for the CDR3 is TGTGCCAGCAGTGACTTGGGGGGCCGTACTGAAGCTTTCTTT.

The rearrangement links TRBV7-2 to TRBJ2-1, with 9 bases fitting TRBD1. V shed 1 base and J 6 bases; nucleotides not matched to a gene: 1. In germline, CDR1 is SGHTA, CDR2 FQGNSA. This CDR3 has 14 amino acids. The CDR3 DNA follows: TGTGCCAGCAGCTTAGGGACAGGGGTCAATGAGCAGTTCTTC. Translated: CASSLGTGVNEQFF.

V and J are TRBV9 and TRBJ2-3; unclear D gene. V lost 2 bases to trimming and J lost 5 bases, with 9 bases between them. The CDR3 is made up of 13 amino acids. Germline values: CDR1 SGDLS, CDR2 YYNGEE. CDR3 DNA: TGTGCCAGCAGCGTCCAAGCGCAAGATACGCAGTATTTT. This translates into CASSVQAQDTQYF.

The CDR3 DNA is TGTGCCAGTTCTACTAGCGGCAACTCCTACAATGAGCAGTTCTTC. This encodes CASSTSGNSYNEQFF. V and J are TRBV15 and TRBJ2-1; 8 positions match TRBD2. CDR3 length: 15 residues. Trimming removed 10 bases from V and 0 bases from J; junction bases left unmatched: 8. Germline values: CDR1 LNHNV, CDR2 YYDKDF (reference sequence).

The chain uses TRBV6-6 and TRBJ2-5, with 9 bases identical to TRBD2. Germline V CDR1 and CDR2: MNHNY, SVGAGI (reference sequence). V was pared by 6 bases and J by 3 bases, with 11 bases of the junction left unmatched. This CDR3 spans 16 amino acids. CDR3 DNA: TGTGCCAGCAGCGCCCGACTAGCGGTCCGAGAAGAGACCCAGTACTTC. Translating gives CASSARLAVREETQYF.

The chain combines TRBV29-1 with TRBJ1-2, with a possible D match to TRBD1 (5 bases). The CDR3 totals 13 residues. Trimming stripped 7 bases from V and 10 bases from J, with 22 bases between. Germline CDR1 SQVTM, CDR2 ANQGSEA. The DNA of the CDR3 is TGCAGCGCTGCGGGGGGGGGAGATTCGGTCTACACCTTC. This gives the protein CSAAGGGDSVYTF.

The chain uses TRBV2 and TRBJ2-1; no clear D. This CDR3 comprises 14 residues. CDR1 is SNHLY, CDR2 FYNNEI, per germline. Deletions cut 2 bases from V and 8 bases from J, with 13 bases between. CDR3 sequence (DNA): TGTGCCAGCAGTGAAAGTGCCGGACGGTATGAGCAGTTCTTC. Residues: CASSESAGRYEQFF.

The chain uses TRBV4-1 and TRBJ2-1, with D maybe TRBD1 (6 bases). Trimming cost V 2 bases and J 3 bases, with 17 bases left between them. Germline values: CDR1 MGHRA, CDR2 YSYEKL. This CDR3 is built from 17 residues. This chain's CDR3 is CASSQKSRDTYYNEQFF. CDR3 DNA sequence: TGCGCCAGCAGCCAAAAGTCACGGGACACCTACTACAATGAGCAGTTCTTC.

The chain has TRBV10-3 and TRBJ2-3; no clear D. Per germline, CDR1 ENHRY and CDR2 SYGVKD. This CDR3 comprises 13 residues. Trimming took 5 bases from V and 0 from J, leaving 6 bases between them. CDR3 DNA sequence: TGTGCCATCAGTTACGGGAGCACAGATACGCAGTATTTT. Residues: CAISYGSTDTQYF.